This T cell receptor (beta chain) was identified in a study of beta chain features in type 1 diabetes. Findings of the study overall: Patients and controls would share equally any PCR tilt toward shorter templates. Type 1 diabetes patients showed a moderate but significant shortening of TCRB CDR3s in all four CD4+ subsets. VDJ junctions sequenced from type 1 diabetes patients showed fewer insertions and more deletions. Sampled from patients, naive, central memory and Treg TCRB repertoires appeared more similar than those sampled from healthy donors.

This clone was detected only a few times. The antigen is unknown. The ends lost 0 bases at V and 14 bases at J; junction bases unmatched: 10. Germline lookup yields CDR1 MNHEY and CDR2 SVGAGI. The CDR3 contains 15 residues. Purity exceeded 98% in all sorted populations. Isolated RNA was reverse transcribed in full, so expressed TCRB transcripts were sequenced. Repertoires were generated with immunoSEQ multiplex PCR, while TCRdb's copy carries only in-frame clones and drops some. This sample has fewer than 350,000 clones; approximately 15% occur once, and the top ten carry roughly 0.015%. The genes are TRBV6-5 and TRBJ2-3; 11 positions agree with TRBD2. The source of this sequence is a young man with type 1 diabetes. The specimen sequenced was naive CD4+ T cells from blood. CDR3 coding DNA: TGTGCCAGCAGTTACTCGACGGGGCTAGCGGGAGGCCTGTATTTT. It codes for CASSYSTGLAGGLYF.